These 30 T cell receptor beta chains were sequenced from one sample in a study of Ad26.COV2.S vaccination and SARS-CoV-2 variants (dated by TCRdb to the early 2020s). The meaning of the sample's treatment or condition label: over 15 received Ad26.COV2.S at low or high dose, single or two shots; several received placebo; per-sample allocation not given. Repertoires of vaccine and placebo recipients were sequenced from samples taken on day 63 after the first injection. Libraries were constructed by the immunoSEQ multiplex PCR assay. In TCRdb, the immuneACCESS table is reduced to in-frame sequences with V and J assigned. These tables do not hold every clone; where another copy was compared, an unresolved V gene accounts for under half, and the others remain unexplained. The sample has 300,000 to 350,000 clones on record, about 87% of them singletons. The ten largest clones add up to approximately 5.9% of the sample.

Source: peripheral blood, taken in a trial of Ad26.COV2.S vaccine versus placebo. The origin of the receptors is a person between 18 and 59 years old who received the Ad26.COV2.S COVID-19 vaccine or a placebo.

The genes are TRBV19 and TRBJ2-3; D is uncertain. CDR3 length equals 12 residues. The germline V and J ends were trimmed by 3 bases and 0 bases, with 1 base remaining between them. Germline lookup yields CDR1 LNHDA and CDR2 SQIVND (reference sequence). CDR3 nucleotides: TGTGCCAGTAGTATCAGCACAGATACGCAGTATTTT. This translates into CASSISTDTQYF.

The rearrangement joins TRBV9 to TRBJ1-6, with TRBD1 as a possible D gene (6 bases). The V and J ends lost 1 base and 6 bases respectively, with 8 bases between them. Germline CDR1 is SGDLS and CDR2 is YYNGEE. The CDR3 runs to 14 residues. The CDR3 here is CASSVQGLNSPLHF. The CDR3 region has the DNA TGTGCCAGCAGCGTACAGGGGCTTAATTCACCCCTCCACTTT.

The sample holds one count of this clone. This chain connects TRBV30 to TRBJ2-1; D may be TRBD1 or TRBD2 (5 bases each). Germline V gene sequence: CDR1 GTSNPN, CDR2 SVGIG (reference sequence). This CDR3 has 14 residues. Trimming left V 4 bases short and J 3 bases short, with 13 bases between. CDR3 residues: CAWKWGDSYNEQFF. The CDR3 DNA reads TGTGCCTGGAAATGGGGAGACAGCTACAATGAGCAGTTCTTC.

The chain employs TRBV19 and TRBJ2-2, with TRBD2 identical over 7 bases. Trimming at V came to 5 bases and at J to 4 bases, leaving 13 bases not matched to a gene. The CDR3 is made up of 17 amino acids. Germline CDR1 and CDR2: LNHDA and SQIVND (reference sequence). CDR3 bases: TGTGCCAGTAGTGCGGCACTATCGACTAGCAGCACCGGGGAGCTGTTTTTT. Translating gives CASSAALSTSSTGELFF. Together with reference TRBV19 and TRBJ2-2, the CDR3 gives the full variable domain: DGGITQSPKYLFRKEGQNVTLSCEQNLNHDAMYWYRQDPGQGLRLIYYSQIVNDFQKGDIAEGYSVSREKKESFPLTVTSAQKNPTAFYLCASSAALSTSSTGELFFGEGSRLTVL.

The chain carries TRBV28 and TRBJ1-5; D perhaps matches TRBD1 (6 bases). Trimming left V 6 bases short and J 7 bases short, with 22 bases between. The CDR3 loop spans 16 amino acids. Germline CDR1 and CDR2: MDHEN and SYDVKM. The CDR3 protein is CASSPIGTGMGQPQHF. In DNA form, the CDR3 reads TGTGCCAGCAGCCCAATCGGAACAGGGATGGGACAGCCCCAGCATTTT.

Remarks on this clone: This same CDR3 is encoded by further DNA sequences in the sample. The chain links TRBV28 to TRBJ1-2; D is ambiguous. V was shortened by 2 bases and J by 4 bases, with 8 bases between the two germline ends. Germline CDR1 is MDHEN and CDR2 is SYDVKM. The CDR3 sequence is 13 residues long. The CDR3 here is CASSLEGLYGYTF. CDR3 nucleotides: TGTGCCAGCAGTTTAGAGGGCCTCTATGGCTACACCTTC.

V is TRBV12-5 and J is TRBJ2-1; possible D gene TRBD2, 6 bases. Germline lookup yields CDR1 LGHNT and CDR2 FRNRAP. Trimming took off 0 bases at V and 6 bases at J, with 6 bases between the two ends. CDR3 length: 13 amino acids. CDR3 residues: CASGLVGGNEQFF. In DNA, the CDR3 is TGTGCTAGTGGTTTGGTGGGGGGCAATGAGCAGTTCTTC.

The J gene is TRBJ2-7, the V gene TRBV4-1, with TRBD1 matching over 8 bases. Per germline, CDR1 MGHRA and CDR2 YSYEKL. J lost 4 bases, V lost 1 base, and 15 bases had no gene match. The CDR3 length is 18 residues. The CDR3 loop reads CASSQAGSKDRGLYEQYF. CDR3 in DNA: TGCGCCAGCAGCCAAGCCGGTTCAAAAGACAGGGGTCTATACGAGCAGTACTTC.

The chain links TRBV28 to TRBJ1-5, with D maybe TRBD1 (6 bases). Trimming stripped 7 bases from V and 6 bases from J, with 22 bases between. This CDR3 region has 16 residues. Germline V lookup: CDR1 MDHEN, CDR2 SYDVKM. The CDR3, as DNA: TGTGCCAGCATCCCGCGGGGGCGGGGTCTGGCTCAGCCCCAGCATTTT. Its translation is CASIPRGRGLAQPQHF.

The rearrangement links TRBV2 to TRBJ2-7; tentative D call: TRBD2 (6 bases). The CDR3 runs 16 residues. Trimming removed 4 bases at V and 2 bases at J, with 18 bases between. CDR1 and CDR2 (germline): SNHLY, FYNNEI. The CDR3 reads CASSGVSRDFAYEQYF. CDR3 bases: TGTGCCAGCAGTGGGGTTTCCCGGGACTTCGCCTACGAGCAGTACTTC.

The V and J genes are TRBV27 and TRBJ1-5; no clear D. The CDR3 totals 15 residues. V was trimmed by 8 bases and J by 5 bases, leaving 19 bases between them. Germline lookup yields CDR1 MNHEY and CDR2 SMNVEV (reference sequence). In DNA form, the CDR3 reads TGTGCCAGCCGGCCCCATCAGGACCGTGATCAGCCCCAGCATTTT. Amino acids: CASRPHQDRDQPQHF.

The V call is TRBV4-2, the J call TRBJ1-1, with D possibly being TRBD1 (6 bases). This CDR3 is 16 amino acids long. V lost 4 bases to trimming and J lost 0 bases, with 15 bases between them. Germline V gene sequence: CDR1 LGHNA, CDR2 YNFKEQ. In DNA, the CDR3 is TGTGCCAGCAGCCTCGTAAACAGGGCGGTGAACACTGAAGCTTTCTTT. This encodes CASSLVNRAVNTEAFF.

This clone was found once. The chain carries TRBV6-2 or TRBV6-3 and TRBJ1-1; unclear D gene. The CDR3 length is 11 residues. V shed 0 bases and J shed 10 bases, with 6 bases lying between them. CDR1 is MNHEY, CDR2 SVGEGT, per germline. The CDR3 sequence: CASSYSYGAFF. CDR3 sequence (DNA): TGTGCCAGCAGTTACTCATATGGAGCTTTCTTT.

The chain links TRBV6-2 or TRBV6-3 to TRBJ2-7; TRBD2 aligns across 7 bases. The CDR3 length is 15 residues. V shed 4 bases and J 6 bases; nucleotides not matched to a gene: 12. The V gene's germline CDR1 is MNHEY and CDR2 SVGEGT. CDR3 nucleotide sequence: TGTGCCAGCAGTTTCCCCGTGGCGGGAGATTTCGAGCAGTACTTC. Its protein is CASSFPVAGDFEQYF.

This chain uses TRBV7-2 with TRBJ2-7; 7 bases are a match to TRBD1. This CDR3 has 14 residues. Trimming at V came to 6 bases and at J to 3 bases, leaving 8 bases not matched to a gene. Per germline, CDR1 SGHTA and CDR2 FQGNSA. CDR3 region: CASRSDRVSYEQYF. The CDR3, as DNA: TGTGCCAGCAGGTCAGACAGGGTCAGCTACGAGCAGTACTTC.

The sample holds one count of this clone. One junction end disagrees with the germline gene, perhaps due to a read error. The V gene is TRBV3-1 (or the pseudogene TRBV3-2), the J gene TRBJ1-2; no clear D gene. Germline values: CDR1 LGHDT, CDR2 YNNKEL (reference sequence). This CDR3 region has 14 residues. As DNA, the CDR3 is TGTGCCAGCAGCCAAGATAGGGAGACCGCCCGCTCCGCCTTC. Amino acid sequence: CASSQDRETARSAF.

This clone was found many times. The chain carries TRBV15 and TRBJ2-1, with D unresolved. Germline V CDR1 and CDR2: LNHNV, YYDKDF (reference sequence). Trimming took off 5 bases at V and 3 bases at J, with 23 bases between the two ends. The CDR3 consists of 18 residues. The CDR3 loop is CATSPMGTYPPGYNEQFF. CDR3 in DNA: TGTGCCACCAGCCCCATGGGCACCTACCCTCCCGGCTACAATGAGCAGTTCTTC.

This clone was detected only a few times. The chain has TRBV7-9 and TRBJ1-6; D possibly corresponds to TRBD1 (6 bases). V dropped 4 bases and J dropped 8 bases, with 18 bases sitting between them. Germline values: CDR1 SEHNR, CDR2 FQNEAQ (reference sequence). This CDR3 is built from 16 residues. For the CDR3, the DNA is TGTGCCAGCAGCTCCCCTGGGGGCAGGAATGATTCACCCCTCCACTTT. Amino acids: CASSSPGGRNDSPLHF.

The chain links TRBV29-1 to TRBJ1-1; 7 bases line up with TRBD1. The germline V gene encodes CDR1 SQVTM and CDR2 ANQGSEA. The CDR3 contains 12 residues. The V segment lost 4 bases and the J segment 9 bases; nucleotides outside the gene matches: 8. The CDR3 DNA sequence: TGCAGCGTTGGAGGGGGCCGCATTCAAGCTTTCTTT. Translating it yields CSVGGGRIQAFF.

The J gene is TRBJ2-7, the V gene TRBV12-3 or TRBV12-4; possible D gene TRBD2, 5 bases. The CDR3 covers 13 residues. The V end lost 8 bases, the J end lost 4 bases, and 15 bases lay between the germline ends. The CDR3 spells CASGSGLGYEQYF. CDR3 DNA: TGTGCCAGCGGGTCGGGGTTAGGGTACGAGCAGTACTTC.

V and J are TRBV7-9 and TRBJ1-2; 9 nucleotides agree with TRBD1. Germline CDR1 reads SEHNR; CDR2 reads FQNEAQ (reference sequence). This CDR3 contains 15 residues. Trimming at V came to 2 bases and at J to 6 bases, leaving 7 bases not matched to a gene. The CDR3 nucleotides read TGTGCCAGCAGCTTAAATAACAGGGGGCGCGATGGCTACACCTTC. Protein sequence: CASSLNNRGRDGYTF.

The chain employs TRBV6-2 or TRBV6-3 and TRBJ1-6; D unresolved. Looked up from germline, CDR1 is MNHEY and CDR2 is SVGEGT. There are 14 residues in the CDR3. V lost 5 bases and J 3 bases, leaving 8 bases between the germline ends. The CDR3 nucleotides read TGTGCCAGCAGTCCGGGGTACTATAATTCACCCCTCCACTTT. Translation: CASSPGYYNSPLHF.

The rearrangement uses TRBV2 and TRBJ2-1; tentative D call: TRBD1 (5 bases). CDR1 SNHLY and CDR2 FYNNEI come from the germline V gene. This CDR3 comprises 10 residues. The ends were cut back, 6 bases at V and 10 bases at J, with 7 bases in the middle. The CDR3 is CASRQVEQFF. CDR3 sequence (DNA): TGTGCCAGCAGACAGGTCGAGCAGTTCTTC.

The chain is built from TRBV30 and TRBJ1-1; D remains unclear. The CDR3 contains 12 residues. Trimming took 4 bases from V and 7 from J, leaving 13 bases between them. From germline, CDR1 is GTSNPN and CDR2 SVGIG (reference sequence). This CDR3 is CAWIPQSVEAFF. The CDR3 coding sequence is TGTGCCTGGATACCCCAAAGTGTTGAAGCTTTCTTT.

The chain is built from TRBV2 and TRBJ2-1, with D maybe TRBD2 (6 bases). The CDR3 contains 14 residues. Germline-derived CDR1 and CDR2 are SNHLY and FYNNEI. The V end was cut by 6 bases, the J end by 0 bases, with 9 bases between. The CDR3 is CASRTDYSYNEQFF. Written as DNA, the CDR3 is TGTGCCAGCAGGACGGACTACTCCTACAATGAGCAGTTCTTC. Full variable domain (remainder filled in from reference TRBV2 and TRBJ2-1): EPEVTQTPSHQVTQMGQEVILRCVPISNHLYFYWYRQILGQKVEFLVSFYNNEISEKSEIFDDQFSVERPDGSNFTLKIRSTKLEDSAMYFCASRTDYSYNEQFFGPGTRLTVL.

CDR3: CASSFVTGLQETQYF. In nucleotides, the CDR3 is TGTGCCAGCAGCTTTGTCACGGGACTCCAAGAGACCCAGTACTTC. The chain joins TRBV7-9 to TRBJ2-5; maybe TRBD2 (6 bases). The CDR3 covers 15 residues. V was pared by 3 bases and J by 1 base, with 12 bases between. The germline CDR1 and CDR2 sequences are SEHNR and FQNEAQ (reference sequence).

The rearrangement links TRBV7-9 to TRBJ2-7; no definite D call. Trimming stripped 6 bases from V and 7 bases from J, with 13 bases between. CDR1 and CDR2 (germline): SEHNR, FQNEAQ (reference sequence). This CDR3 contains 12 residues. This chain's CDR3 is CASRDLTIEQYF. CDR3 in DNA: TGTGCCAGCAGGGATCTGACAATTGAGCAGTACTTC.

The genes are TRBV18 and TRBJ1-1, with 8 bases aligning to TRBD1. Germline V lookup: CDR1 KGHSH, CDR2 LQKENI. This CDR3 spans 14 amino acids. V lost 5 bases and J lost 7; bases outside the gene matches: 9. The CDR3: CASSNSQGAIEAFF. The CDR3 DNA reads as TGTGCCAGCTCAAACAGCCAGGGGGCAATTGAAGCTTTCTTT.

V is TRBV2 and J is TRBJ2-1, with 15 bases aligning to TRBD2. The J segment lost 8 bases and the V segment lost 6 bases, leaving 2 bases of the junction unmatched. Looked up from germline, CDR1 is SNHLY and CDR2 is FYNNEI. The CDR3 extends over 14 amino acids. CDR3 protein: CASSRTSGRDEQFF. CDR3 DNA sequence: TGTGCCAGCAGCAGGACTAGCGGGAGGGATGAGCAGTTCTTC.

By share, this clone counts as medium-sized. The rearrangement joins TRBV2 to TRBJ2-7; D uncertain. V lost 5 bases, J lost 3 bases, and 8 bases lay in between. The CDR3 is 12 residues long. The V gene's germline CDR1 is SNHLY and CDR2 FYNNEI. This CDR3 reads CASSSPDYEQYF. The CDR3 DNA is TGTGCCAGCAGTAGTCCGGACTACGAGCAGTACTTC.